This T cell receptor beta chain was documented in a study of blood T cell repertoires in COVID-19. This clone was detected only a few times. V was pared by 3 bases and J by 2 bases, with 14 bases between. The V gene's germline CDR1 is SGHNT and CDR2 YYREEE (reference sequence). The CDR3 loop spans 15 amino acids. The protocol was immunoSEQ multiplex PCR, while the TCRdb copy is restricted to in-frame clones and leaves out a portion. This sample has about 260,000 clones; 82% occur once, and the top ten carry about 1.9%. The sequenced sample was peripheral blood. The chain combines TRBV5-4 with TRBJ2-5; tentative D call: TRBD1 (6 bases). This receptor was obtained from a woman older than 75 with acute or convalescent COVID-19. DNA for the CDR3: TGTGCCAGCAGCTCAACAAACAGGGTTCAAGAGACCCAGTACTTC. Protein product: CASSSTNRVQETQYF. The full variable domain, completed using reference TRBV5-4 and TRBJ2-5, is ETGVTQSPTHLIKTRGQQVTLRCSSQSGHNTVSWYQQALGQGPQFIFQYYREEENGRGNFPPRFSGLQFPNYSSELNVNALELDDSALYLCASSSTNRVQETQYFGPGTRLLVL.